The clone carrying this TCR beta chain appeared a single time. The antigen is unknown. These data originate in a study of cytomegalovirus exposure and HLA in healthy donors. Study information: A later analysis reported the same platform for the roughly 120 validation repertoires and the roughly 630 first-cohort repertoires.

Sequenced by immunoSEQ multiplex PCR; TCRdb stores in-frame clones only, minus some. The repertoire consists of about 160,000 clones, with about 86% occurring once and the leading ten covering around 2.3%. Findings and caveats of the study: The study designated fewer than 200 TCR beta chains cytomegalovirus-associated.

Trimming left V 4 bases short and J 3 bases short, with 12 bases between. This CDR3 comprises 15 residues. Germline CDR1 is KGHSH and CDR2 is LQKENI. This sequence originates from a woman between 18 and 30 years old in good health and CMV-seronegative. V usage is TRBV18 and J usage is TRBJ2-2; D remains ambiguous. The sequencing sample was made of PBMCs. CDR3 in amino acids: CASSLSQRDTGELFF. CDR3 in DNA: TGTGCCAGCTCACTTTCCCAACGGGACACCGGGGAGCTGTTTTTT. Together with reference TRBV18 and TRBJ2-2, the CDR3 gives the full variable domain: NAGVMQNPRHLVRRRGQEARLRCSPMKGHSHVYWYRQLPEEGLKFMVYLQKENIIDESGMPKERFSAEFPKEGPSILRIQQVVRGDSAAYFCASSLSQRDTGELFFGEGSRLTVL.